Below are 25 T cell receptor beta chains sequenced from a single sample in a study of blood T cell repertoires in COVID-19. Only in-frame clones appear in the TCRdb table, and some are missing; sequencing was by immunoSEQ multiplex PCR. Of hundreds of thousands of clones in the sample, roughly 92% were seen once. Sequencing was done on a sample of peripheral blood. Source of these receptors: a man in his fifties or sixties with COVID-19, enrolled during active disease.

V usage is TRBV30 and J usage is TRBJ1-1; D gene unclear. Trimming left V 0 bases short and J 1 base short, with 12 bases between. Germline V gene sequence: CDR1 GTSNPN, CDR2 SVGIG (reference sequence). There are 15 residues in the CDR3. CDR3: CAWSVQYVQNTEAFF. The CDR3 coding sequence is TGTGCCTGGAGTGTACAGTATGTCCAGAACACTGAAGCTTTCTTT.

In its sample, this clone was seen once. V gene TRBV28 combines with J gene TRBJ2-3, with 8 bases lining up with TRBD2. CDR3 size: 20 residues. V gave up 2 bases and J gave up 5 bases; unmatched junction bases: 21. The germline V gene encodes CDR1 MDHEN and CDR2 SYDVKM. This chain's CDR3 is CASSLIPHVHGRAIRDTQYF. The CDR3 DNA sequence: TGTGCCAGCAGTTTAATACCCCACGTGCACGGGAGGGCCATTCGAGATACGCAGTATTTT.

The chain links TRBV28 to TRBJ2-3; the D gene is possibly TRBD2 (5 bases). With 2 bases removed from V and 9 bases from J, the gap between germline ends came to 21 bases. The CDR3 extends over 16 amino acids. From germline, CDR1 is MDHEN and CDR2 SYDVKM. CDR3 protein: CASSLDVLSPRRTQYF. The CDR3 bases are TGTGCCAGCAGTTTAGATGTACTTAGCCCCCGGAGGACGCAGTATTTT. The full variable domain, in which reference TRBV28 and TRBJ2-3 provide the parts outside the CDR3, is DVKVTQSSRYLVKRTGEKVFLECVQDMDHENMFWYRQDPGLGLRLIYFSYDVKMKEKGDIPEGYSVSREKKERFSLILESASTNQTSMYLCASSLDVLSPRRTQYFGPGTRLTVL.

V and J are TRBV5-1 and TRBJ2-7; 10 bases line up with TRBD1. Germline V gene sequence: CDR1 SGHRS, CDR2 YFSETQ. The junction had 5 bases not matched to a gene; V was cut back by 2 bases and J by 6 bases. The CDR3 has 14 amino acids. CDR3 loop: CASSLGDRGGEQYF. For the CDR3, the DNA is TGCGCCAGCAGCTTAGGGGACAGGGGCGGCGAGCAGTACTTC.

The V and J genes are TRBV6-5 and TRBJ1-6, with D possibly matching TRBD1 (6 bases). CDR1 is MNHEY, CDR2 SVGAGI, per germline. This CDR3 is 15 amino acids long. The V end lost 6 bases, the J end lost 14 bases, and 23 bases lay between the germline ends. CDR3 nucleotide sequence: TGTGCCAGCAGACTGGACAGTACGGGGGGTGGGACCCTCCACTTT. As protein: CASRLDSTGGGTLHF.

This rearrangement joins TRBV7-9 to TRBJ1-5, with 8 nucleotides matching TRBD1. The CDR3 sequence is 16 residues long. V was clipped by 5 bases and J by 4 bases; unmatched bases: 10. The germline V gene encodes CDR1 SEHNR and CDR2 FQNEAQ (reference sequence). The CDR3: CASSPTGTGGNQPQHF. The CDR3 region has the DNA TGTGCCAGCAGCCCCACCGGGACAGGCGGGAATCAGCCCCAGCATTTT.

The chain combines TRBV11-3 with TRBJ2-3; perhaps TRBD2 as D (5 bases). Germline V gene sequence: CDR1 SGHNT, CDR2 YENEEA. CDR3 length: 15 amino acids. V shed 2 bases and J shed 0 bases, with 9 bases lying between them. CDR3 nucleotides: TGTGCCAGCAGCTTATTCGGGATTAGCACAGATACGCAGTATTTT. This codes for CASSLFGISTDTQYF.

The chain recombines TRBV5-4 with TRBJ2-1, with 7 bases identical to TRBD2. The CDR3 is made up of 15 amino acids. J gave up 0 bases and V 4 bases, and 4 bases lay outside the gene matches. Per germline, CDR1 SGHNT and CDR2 YYREEE (reference sequence). The CDR3 sequence is CASSPRGSSYNEQFF. The CDR3 region has the DNA TGTGCCAGCAGCCCGCGGGGGAGCTCCTACAATGAGCAGTTCTTC.

The sample holds one count of this clone. The V and J genes are TRBV28 and TRBJ2-6; 7 bases agree with TRBD1. Germline V CDR1 and CDR2: MDHEN, SYDVKM. CDR3 size: 18 residues. Unmatched junction bases numbered 6, after V lost 0 bases and J lost 1 base. As DNA, the CDR3 is TGTGCCAGCAGTTTATGGGTCGGACAGGATTCTGGGGCCAACGTCCTGACTTTC. It encodes CASSLWVGQDSGANVLTF.

This chain joins TRBV11-2 and TRBJ1-3; 7 bases are a match to TRBD1. CDR3 size: 17 residues. The ends lost 4 bases at V and 1 base at J; junction bases unmatched: 10. Germline-derived CDR1 and CDR2 are SGHAT and FQNNGV. The CDR3 DNA reads TGTGCCAGCAGCTCGATGACAGGGACGTTTTCTGGAAACACCATATATTTT. Its translation is CASSSMTGTFSGNTIYF.

This chain links TRBV25-1 with TRBJ1-3, with 7 bases matching TRBD1. This CDR3 has 12 amino acids. V shed 5 bases, J shed 8 bases, and the junction held 3 bases outside the gene matches. Germline CDR1 MGHDK, CDR2 SYGVNS. In DNA form, the CDR3 reads TGTGCCAGCAGTCCCAGGGGGGACACCATATATTTT. This gives the protein CASSPRGDTIYF. Full variable domain (missing parts from reference TRBV25-1 and TRBJ1-3): EADIYQTPRYLVIGTGKKITLECSQTMGHDKMYWYQQDPGMELHLIHYSYGVNSTEKGDLSSESTVSRIRTEHFPLTLESARPSHTSQYLCASSPRGDTIYFGEGSWLTVV.

The chain combines TRBV5-4 with TRBJ2-7; 8 bases align to TRBD1. The CDR3 length is 15 residues. Germline CDR1 reads SGHNT; CDR2 reads YYREEE (reference sequence). Trimming at V came to 0 bases and at J to 1 base, leaving 3 bases not matched to a gene. The CDR3 protein is CASSLDQGASYEQYF. Written as DNA, the CDR3 is TGTGCCAGCAGCTTGGACCAGGGGGCGTCCTACGAGCAGTACTTC.

The chain joins TRBV4-1 to TRBJ1-2; 8 nucleotides agree with TRBD1. V was pared by 1 base and J by 4 bases, with 5 bases of the junction left unmatched. The CDR3 sequence is 15 residues long. Germline V gene lookup returns CDR1 MGHRA and CDR2 YSYEKL. CDR3: CASSQGTGGGYGYTF. The CDR3 nucleotides are TGCGCCAGCAGCCAAGGAACAGGGGGGGGCTATGGCTACACCTTC.

V and J are TRBV27 and TRBJ1-1, with 9 nucleotides matching TRBD1. V was clipped by 6 bases and J by 3 bases; unmatched bases: 5. There are 14 residues in the CDR3. Germline V gives CDR1 MNHEY, CDR2 SMNVEV (reference sequence). The chain's CDR3 is CASRTGGRDTEAFF. The CDR3 DNA follows: TGTGCCAGCAGAACAGGGGGCCGCGACACTGAAGCTTTCTTT.

This clone was counted once. The CDR3 is CATSDRLAVDSSYNEQFF. In nucleotides, the CDR3 is TGTGCCACCAGTGATCGACTAGCGGTCGATAGCTCCTACAATGAGCAGTTCTTC. The chain couples TRBV24-1 to TRBJ2-1, with 9 bases fitting TRBD2. Germline assignment: CDR1 KGHDR and CDR2 SFDVKD. V gave up 3 bases and J gave up 0 bases; unmatched junction bases: 8. The CDR3 contains 18 residues.

The chain employs TRBV5-1 and TRBJ2-7; 11 bases fit TRBD1. The junction had 8 bases not matched to a gene; V was cut back by 4 bases and J by 5 bases. There are 15 residues in the CDR3. Looked up from germline, CDR1 is SGHRS and CDR2 is YFSETQ. The CDR3 coding sequence is TGCGCCAGCAGCCCCCGGGACAGGGGGGGCCACGAGCAGTACTTC. Translating gives CASSPRDRGGHEQYF.

The V and J genes are TRBV30 and TRBJ1-6; D is perhaps TRBD1 (5 bases). Germline V lookup: CDR1 GTSNPN, CDR2 SVGIG (reference sequence). The CDR3 runs 16 residues. V lost 3 bases and J 0 bases, leaving 12 bases between the germline ends. The CDR3 nucleotides are TGTGCCTGGAGGGCGACAGTGAGCTCCTATAATTCACCCCTCCACTTT. It specifies CAWRATVSSYNSPLHF. Using reference TRBV30 and TRBJ1-6 for the parts outside the CDR3, the full variable domain is SQTIHQWPATLVQPVGSPLSLECTVEGTSNPNLYWYRQAAGRGLQLLFYSVGIGQISSEVPQNLSASRPQDRQFILSSKKLLLSDSGFYLCAWRATVSSYNSPLHFGNGTRLTVT.

This chain links TRBV3-1 (or the pseudogene TRBV3-2) with TRBJ2-1; D remains unclear. The V end lost 7 bases, the J end lost 2 bases, and 15 bases lay between the germline ends. CDR1 LGHDT and CDR2 YNNKEL come from the germline V gene (reference sequence). The CDR3 totals 15 residues. The CDR3 bases are TGTGCCAGCACCATCGACTTGCTCCCCTACAATGAGCAGTTCTTC. Its protein product is CASTIDLLPYNEQFF.

The chain links TRBV5-1 to TRBJ2-7; TRBD1 matches at 8 bases. With V trimmed by 4 bases and J by 3 bases, 9 bases remained unmatched. The CDR3 has 15 residues. From germline, CDR1 is SGHRS and CDR2 YFSETQ. CDR3 bases: TGCGCCAGCAGCCAGAGGACAGGGACATTCTACGAGCAGTACTTC. It codes for CASSQRTGTFYEQYF. Based on the CDR3 plus reference TRBV5-1 and TRBJ2-7, the full variable domain is KAGVTQTPRYLIKTRGQQVTLSCSPISGHRSVSWYQQTPGQGLQFLFEYFSETQRNKGNFPGRFSGRQFSNSRSEMNVSTLELGDSALYLCASSQRTGTFYEQYFGPGTRLTVT.

J is TRBJ2-2 and V is TRBV5-4; 7 bases align to TRBD1. CDR1 and CDR2 (germline): SGHNT, YYREEE (reference sequence). The CDR3 consists of 15 residues. The ends lost 3 bases at V and 4 bases at J; junction bases unmatched: 6. CDR3: CASSWRNRGTGELFF. For the CDR3, the DNA is TGTGCCAGCAGCTGGAGGAACAGGGGCACCGGGGAGCTGTTTTTT.

V usage is TRBV7-2 and J usage is TRBJ2-7; unclear D gene. Germline V gene lookup returns CDR1 SGHTA and CDR2 FQGNSA. The V and J ends lost 1 base and 3 bases respectively, with 10 bases between them. The CDR3 is 14 residues long. The CDR3 loop is CASSLDFRGYEQYF. DNA for the CDR3: TGTGCCAGCAGCTTAGACTTTAGAGGCTACGAGCAGTACTTC.

The rearrangement uses TRBV18 and TRBJ1-1; D gene uncertain. CDR3 size: 15 residues. Germline V gives CDR1 KGHSH, CDR2 LQKENI. Trimming stripped 1 base from V and 1 base from J, with 10 bases between. CDR3 amino acids: CASSPRGGQNTEAFF. CDR3 bases: TGTGCCAGCTCACCACGGGGAGGGCAGAACACTGAAGCTTTCTTT.

This chain connects TRBV27 to TRBJ2-3; TRBD2 might be the D (6 bases). Germline assignment: CDR1 MNHEY and CDR2 SMNVEV (reference sequence). Trimming took off 8 bases at V and 2 bases at J, with 17 bases between the two ends. CDR3 size: 15 residues. Here the CDR3 DNA reads TGTGCCAGCGGGGCGGCGGGACTGAACACAGATACGCAGTATTTT. Encoded protein: CASGAAGLNTDTQYF.

This clone was recorded once. The rearrangement uses TRBV15 and TRBJ2-7; D not certain. The germline CDR1 and CDR2 sequences are LNHNV and YYDKDF (reference sequence). The CDR3 has 15 residues. Between the trimmed V and J ends, which lost 1 base and 3 bases, there was a span of 13 bases. CDR3 DNA sequence: TGTGCCACCAGCAGAGGCCCGGGTGACGGCTACGAGCAGTACTTC. Translated: CATSRGPGDGYEQYF.

The chain recombines TRBV2 with TRBJ1-5; D not certain. Trimming removed 7 bases from V and 4 bases from J, with 11 bases in between. CDR3 size: 13 residues. CDR1 and CDR2 from the germline V gene are SNHLY and FYNNEI. The CDR3 sequence is CASIRETNQPQHF. DNA of the CDR3: TGTGCCAGCATTCGGGAAACAAATCAGCCCCAGCATTTT.